This T cell receptor (beta chain) was captured in a study of cytomegalovirus exposure and HLA in healthy donors. Whole-study findings and limits: Later on, analysis showed that most CMV-associated TCR beta chains appeared to be HLA-restricted. Another analysis was done later, and it associated over 15,000 TCR beta sequences with HLA alleles at 0.05 false discovery rate. Some public TCRs appeared in many individuals, while most sequences were rare.

PCR involved 60 Vbeta and 13 Jbeta primers. Sequencing used immunoSEQ multiplex PCR; TCRdb keeps in-frame clones, though not all of them. The table lists about 130,000 clones, 75% to 80% of them singletons. Germline loops: CDR1 SGHNT, CDR2 YYREEE (reference sequence). Unmatched junction bases numbered 8, after V lost 2 bases and J lost 4 bases. This CDR3 contains 16 residues. Remarks on this clone: Its antigen is as yet unknown.

V and J are TRBV5-4 and TRBJ2-3; 9 bases line up with TRBD2. The clonotype was recovered from a man aged 30-40 years in good health and CMV-seronegative. Sequenced sample: PBMCs. CDR3 in amino acids: CASSFRASGNADTQYF. The CDR3 nucleotides read TGTGCCAGCAGCTTTCGGGCTAGCGGGAATGCAGATACGCAGTATTTT. Complete variable domain (other parts from reference TRBV5-4 and TRBJ2-3): ETGVTQSPTHLIKTRGQQVTLRCSSQSGHNTVSWYQQALGQGPQFIFQYYREEENGRGNFPPRFSGLQFPNYSSELNVNALELDDSALYLCASSFRASGNADTQYFGPGTRLTVL.